The next 18 T cell receptor beta chains were all read from a single sample in a study of graft-versus-host responses after intestinal transplantation. Their target antigens are unknown. Data came from immunoSEQ multiplex PCR; TCRdb stores just in-frame clones and leaves some out. Here the sample spans 90,000 to 120,000 clones, around 90% being singletons. The sample in question was unstimulated CD4+ T cells sorted from spleen or lymph node cells, obtained before transplant. All receptors come from a human donor who was the organ donor for an intestinal transplant.

This clone was counted many times. The chain uses TRBV5-4 and TRBJ2-2, with 9 bases aligning to TRBD2. This CDR3 is 16 amino acids long. CDR1 is SGHNT, CDR2 YYREEE, per germline (reference sequence). After removal of 2 bases from V and 3 bases from J, the junction contained 5 bases not matched to a gene. CDR3 sequence: CASSFPGGGDTGELFF. The CDR3 coding sequence is TGTGCCAGCAGCTTCCCGGGCGGGGGGGACACCGGGGAGCTGTTTTTT.

This chain uses TRBV7-2 with TRBJ2-7; 7 nucleotides align to TRBD1. V lost 7 bases to trimming and J lost 5 bases; unmatched junction nucleotides: 14. From germline, CDR1 is SGHTA and CDR2 FQGNSA. This CDR3 region has 15 residues. CDR3 nucleotides: TGTGCCAGCATCAAAGACAGGGCCTCCACTGACGAGCAGTACTTC. This sequence encodes CASIKDRASTDEQYF.

The CDR3 bases are TGTGCCAGCAGTTCCGCATACACAGGGGGCAGGACAGATACGCAGTATTTT. Its protein is CASSSAYTGGRTDTQYF. The chain has TRBV28 and TRBJ2-3, with TRBD1 matching over 9 bases. CDR3 length: 17 residues. V dropped 4 bases and J dropped 3; count of bases not matched to a gene: 11. Looked up from germline, CDR1 is MDHEN and CDR2 is SYDVKM. Based on the CDR3 plus reference TRBV28 and TRBJ2-3, the full variable domain is DVKVTQSSRYLVKRTGEKVFLECVQDMDHENMFWYRQDPGLGLRLIYFSYDVKMKEKGDIPEGYSVSREKKERFSLILESASTNQTSMYLCASSSAYTGGRTDTQYFGPGTRLTVL.

A few counts support this clone. V and J are TRBV5-1 and TRBJ1-1; 7 bases are a match to TRBD1. Unmatched junction bases numbered 5, after V lost 4 bases and J lost 2 bases. The CDR3 covers 14 residues. Germline V gene data show CDR1 as SGHRS and CDR2 as YFSETQ. The CDR3 DNA reads as TGCGCCAGCAGCACCAGGGGGGGAAACACTGAAGCTTTCTTT. Its translation is CASSTRGGNTEAFF.

The chain has TRBV30 and TRBJ2-3; D is uncertain. Germline V gene sequence: CDR1 GTSNPN, CDR2 SVGIG (reference sequence). The CDR3 spans 12 residues. V lost 5 bases and J lost 0, with 6 bases in between. CDR3 sequence reads: CAWQGSTDTQYF. The DNA of the CDR3 is TGTGCCTGGCAAGGGAGCACAGATACGCAGTATTTT.

The rearrangement joins TRBV19 to TRBJ1-6; D is undetermined. Trimming left V 2 bases short and J 13 bases short, with 18 bases between. CDR1 and CDR2 from the germline V gene are LNHDA and SQIVND (reference sequence). The CDR3 spans 15 residues. The CDR3 DNA reads TGTGCCAGTAGTATAAGTACCAAGACCATAGGGCCCCTCCACTTT. This encodes CASSISTKTIGPLHF.

The genes are TRBV5-1 and TRBJ2-5, with unresolved D. V lost 1 base to trimming and J lost 5 bases, with 6 bases between them. The V gene's germline CDR1 is SGHRS and CDR2 YFSETQ. The length of the CDR3 is 12 residues. CDR3: CASSLYWETQYF. The CDR3 region has the DNA TGCGCCAGCAGCTTGTACTGGGAGACCCAGTACTTC.

V is TRBV7-9 and J is TRBJ1-4; D ambiguous. CDR1 and CDR2 (germline): SEHNR, FQNEAQ (reference sequence). The V end lost 3 bases, the J end lost 3 bases, and 5 bases lay between the germline ends. The CDR3 totals 13 residues. The CDR3 region has the DNA TGTGCCAGCAGCTTGGGCGCTAATGAAAAACTGTTTTTT. As protein: CASSLGANEKLFF. Filled out from reference TRBV7-9 and TRBJ1-4, the complete variable domain reads DTGVSQNPRHKITKRGQNVTFRCDPISEHNRLYWYRQTLGQGPEFLTYFQNEAQLEKSRLLSDRFSAERPKGSFSTLEIQRTEQGDSAMYLCASSLGANEKLFFGSGTQLSVL.

CDR3: CASSIGDRSGNTIYF. The CDR3 nucleotides are TGTGCCAGTAGTATAGGGGACAGATCTGGAAACACCATATATTTT. V and J are TRBV19 and TRBJ1-3; 7 bases agree with TRBD1. The J segment lost 1 base and the V segment lost 1 base, leaving 1 base of the junction unmatched. The CDR3 is 15 amino acids. Germline loops: CDR1 LNHDA, CDR2 SQIVND (reference sequence).

A single count supports this clone. The gene calls are TRBV6-5 and TRBJ1-1; the D is unclear. CDR1 is MNHEY, CDR2 SVGAGI, per germline. Trimming left V 6 bases short and J 8 bases short, with 16 bases between. CDR3 length equals 13 residues. The CDR3 sequence: CASSRTVYSEAFF. The CDR3 region has the DNA TGTGCCAGCAGCCGTACAGTTTATTCGGAAGCTTTCTTT.

The genes are TRBV7-9 and TRBJ2-3; TRBD2 matches at 8 bases. The CDR3 extends over 17 amino acids. Germline lookup yields CDR1 SEHNR and CDR2 FQNEAQ (reference sequence). V lost 6 bases, J lost 3 bases, and 14 bases stayed unmatched. CDR3 protein: CASRQLRTSRATDTQYF. The DNA for the CDR3 is TGTGCCAGCAGGCAGCTGAGGACTAGCCGGGCAACAGATACGCAGTATTTT.

The gene calls are TRBV10-3 and TRBJ1-6; D is unclear. Between the trimmed V and J ends, which lost 3 bases and 6 bases, there was a span of 3 bases. The germline V gene encodes CDR1 ENHRY and CDR2 SYGVKD. The CDR3 totals 12 residues. The CDR3 coding sequence is TGTGCCATCAGTGAACTTAATTCACCCCTCCACTTT. Amino acid sequence: CAISELNSPLHF.

The rearrangement uses TRBV6-5 and TRBJ2-7; a weak D match, TRBD1 (5 bases). Trimming took off 2 bases at V and 4 bases at J, with 15 bases between the two ends. This CDR3 has 15 amino acids. CDR1 and CDR2 (germline): MNHEY, SVGAGI. This CDR3 is CASSYSRTSGYEQYF. The CDR3 DNA reads TGTGCCAGCAGTTACAGCAGAACTTCAGGGTACGAGCAGTACTTC.

This sequence joins TRBV30 and TRBJ1-2, with a tentative D call TRBD1 (5 bases). Trimming removed 8 bases from V and 7 bases from J, with 17 bases in between. Germline V gene data show CDR1 as GTSNPN and CDR2 as SVGIG (reference sequence). This CDR3 comprises 12 residues. The CDR3 coding sequence is TGTGCCCGCGAGGCAGGGTCGTCTGGCTACACCTTC. It encodes CAREAGSSGYTF.

The V call is TRBV6-5, the J call TRBJ1-2, with a tentative D call TRBD1 (6 bases). CDR3 length: 15 amino acids. Germline assignment: CDR1 MNHEY and CDR2 SVGAGI. Trimming removed 0 bases from V and 4 bases from J, with 12 bases in between. The chain's CDR3 is CASSYSQGPIYGYTF. CDR3 bases: TGTGCCAGCAGTTACTCCCAGGGGCCTATCTATGGCTACACCTTC.

This clone was recorded only once. This chain joins TRBV7-3 and TRBJ1-5; D gene ambiguous. Trimming took off 5 bases at V and 4 bases at J, with 9 bases between the two ends. The CDR3 length is 13 residues. Per germline, CDR1 SGHTA and CDR2 FQGTGA. In DNA, the CDR3 is TGTGCCAGCAGCCCCCAGGAAAATCAGCCCCAGCATTTT. Translation: CASSPQENQPQHF.

This chain links TRBV7-2 with TRBJ2-5; 7 positions agree with TRBD2. With V trimmed by 5 bases and J by 3 bases, 12 bases remained unmatched. The CDR3 is 16 residues long. The V gene's germline CDR1 is SGHTA and CDR2 FQGNSA. This CDR3 is CASSPSLLAVKETQYF. The CDR3 nucleotides read TGTGCCAGCAGCCCCTCCCTCCTAGCGGTAAAAGAGACCCAGTACTTC.

The rearrangement links TRBV6-1 to TRBJ1-5; perhaps TRBD1 as D (5 bases). Germline-derived CDR1 and CDR2 are MNHNS and SASEGT. With 4 bases removed from V and 5 bases from J, the gap between germline ends came to 27 bases. The CDR3 contains 19 residues. CDR3 sequence reads: CASSVRPGTGVLFYQPQHF. CDR3 nucleotide sequence: TGTGCCAGCAGTGTACGTCCGGGGACGGGGGTTTTGTTTTATCAGCCCCAGCATTTT.